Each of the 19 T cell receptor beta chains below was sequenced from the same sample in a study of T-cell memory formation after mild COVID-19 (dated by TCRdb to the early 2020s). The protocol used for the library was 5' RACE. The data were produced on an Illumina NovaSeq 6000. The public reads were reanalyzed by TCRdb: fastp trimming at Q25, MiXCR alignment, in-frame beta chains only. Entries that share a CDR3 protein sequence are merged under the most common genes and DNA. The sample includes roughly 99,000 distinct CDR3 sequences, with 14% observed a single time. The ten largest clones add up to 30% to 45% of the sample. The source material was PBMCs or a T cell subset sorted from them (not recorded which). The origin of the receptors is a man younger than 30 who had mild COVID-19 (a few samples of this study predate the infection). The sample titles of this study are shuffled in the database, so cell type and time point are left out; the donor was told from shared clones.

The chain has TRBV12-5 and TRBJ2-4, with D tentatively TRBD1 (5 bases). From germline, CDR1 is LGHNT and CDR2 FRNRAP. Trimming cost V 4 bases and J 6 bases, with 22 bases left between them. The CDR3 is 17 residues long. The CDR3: CASGSPIQGPGINIQYF. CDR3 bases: TGTGCTAGTGGTTCTCCAATTCAGGGCCCTGGTATAAACATTCAGTACTTC.

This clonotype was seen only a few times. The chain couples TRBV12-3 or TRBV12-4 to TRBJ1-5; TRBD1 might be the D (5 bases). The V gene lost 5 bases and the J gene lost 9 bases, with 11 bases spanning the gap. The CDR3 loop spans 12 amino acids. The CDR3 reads CASSTRQWPQHF. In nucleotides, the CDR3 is TGTGCCAGCAGTACCCGACAGTGGCCCCAGCATTTT.

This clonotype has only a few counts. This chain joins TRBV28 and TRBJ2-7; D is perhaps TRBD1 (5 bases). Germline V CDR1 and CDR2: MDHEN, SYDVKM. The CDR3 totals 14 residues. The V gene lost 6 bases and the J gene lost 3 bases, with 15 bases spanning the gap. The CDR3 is CASSRVDRYYEQYF. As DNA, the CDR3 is TGTGCCAGCAGCCGTGTCGACAGATACTACGAGCAGTACTTC.

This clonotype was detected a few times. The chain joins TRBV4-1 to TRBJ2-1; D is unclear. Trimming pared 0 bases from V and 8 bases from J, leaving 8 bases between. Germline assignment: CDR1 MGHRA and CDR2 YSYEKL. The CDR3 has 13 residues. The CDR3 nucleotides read TGCGCCAGCAGCCAAGATCCGAGCTATGAGCAGTTCTTC. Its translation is CASSQDPSYEQFF.

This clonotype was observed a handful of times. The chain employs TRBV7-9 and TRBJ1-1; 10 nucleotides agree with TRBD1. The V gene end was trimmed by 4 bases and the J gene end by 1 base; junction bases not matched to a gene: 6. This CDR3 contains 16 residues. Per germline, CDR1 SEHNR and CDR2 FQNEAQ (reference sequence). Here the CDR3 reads CASSWRQGAGNTEAFF. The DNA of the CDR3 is TGTGCCAGCAGCTGGAGACAGGGGGCCGGGAACACTGAAGCTTTCTTT. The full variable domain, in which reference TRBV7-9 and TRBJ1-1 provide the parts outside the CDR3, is DTGVSQNPRHKITKRGQNVTFRCDPISEHNRLYWYRQTLGQGPEFLTYFQNEAQLEKSRLLSDRFSAERPKGSFSTLEIQRTEQGDSAMYLCASSWRQGAGNTEAFFGQGTRLTVV.

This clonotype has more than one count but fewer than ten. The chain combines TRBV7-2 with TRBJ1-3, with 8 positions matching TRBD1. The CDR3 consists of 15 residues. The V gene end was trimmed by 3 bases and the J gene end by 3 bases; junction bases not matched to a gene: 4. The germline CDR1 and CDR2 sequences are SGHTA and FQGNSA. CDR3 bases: TGTGCCAGCAGCTTCCACGACAGGGGTGGAAACACCATATATTTT. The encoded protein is CASSFHDRGGNTIYF. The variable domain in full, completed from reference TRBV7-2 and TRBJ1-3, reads GAGVSQSPSNKVTEKGKDVELRCDPISGHTALYWYRQSLGQGLEFLIYFQGNSAPDKSGLPSDRFSAERTGGSVSTLTIQRTQQEDSAVYLCASSFHDRGGNTIYFGEGSWLTVV.

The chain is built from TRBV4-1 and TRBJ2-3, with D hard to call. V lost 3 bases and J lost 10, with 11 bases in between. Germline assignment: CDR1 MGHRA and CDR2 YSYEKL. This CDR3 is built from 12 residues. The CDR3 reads CASSHLSESQYF. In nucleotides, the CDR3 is TGCGCCAGCAGCCATTTATCCGAGTCGCAGTATTTT.

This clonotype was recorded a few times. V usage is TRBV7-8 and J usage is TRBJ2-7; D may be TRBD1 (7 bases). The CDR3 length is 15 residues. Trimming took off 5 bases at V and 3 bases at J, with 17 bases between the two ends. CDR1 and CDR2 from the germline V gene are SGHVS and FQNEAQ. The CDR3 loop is CASSQAEGAYYEQYF. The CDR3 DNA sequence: TGTGCCAGCAGCCAGGCGGAGGGGGCGTACTACGAGCAGTACTTC.

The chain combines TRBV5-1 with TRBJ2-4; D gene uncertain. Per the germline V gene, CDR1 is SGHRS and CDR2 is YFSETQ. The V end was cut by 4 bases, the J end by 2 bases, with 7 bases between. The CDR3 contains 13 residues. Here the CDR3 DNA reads TGCGCCAGCAGCCCTGGATCCAAAAACATTCAGTACTTC. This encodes CASSPGSKNIQYF.

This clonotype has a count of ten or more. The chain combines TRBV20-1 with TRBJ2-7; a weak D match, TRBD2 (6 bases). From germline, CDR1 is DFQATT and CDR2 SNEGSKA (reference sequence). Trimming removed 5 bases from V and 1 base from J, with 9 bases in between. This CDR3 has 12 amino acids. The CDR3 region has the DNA TGCAGTGCTTCGGGACTTTCCTACGAGCAGTACTTC. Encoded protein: CSASGLSYEQYF.

CDR3 protein: CASSSISMYSGNTIYF. The CDR3 nucleotides are TGTGCCAGCAGCTCTATCTCGATGTACTCTGGAAACACCATATATTTT. The chain couples TRBV7-2 to TRBJ1-3; no clear D. Trimming shortened V by 4 bases and J by 0 bases, and 13 bases separated the two germline ends. There are 16 residues in the CDR3. Germline assignment: CDR1 SGHTA and CDR2 FQGNSA.

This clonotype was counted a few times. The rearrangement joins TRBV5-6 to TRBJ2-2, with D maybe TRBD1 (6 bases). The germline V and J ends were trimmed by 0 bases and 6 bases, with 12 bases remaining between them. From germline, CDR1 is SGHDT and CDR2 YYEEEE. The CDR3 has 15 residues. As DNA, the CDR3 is TGTGCCAGCAGCTTGGCCGGCAGGGGAGCCGGGGAGCTGTTTTTT. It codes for CASSLAGRGAGELFF.

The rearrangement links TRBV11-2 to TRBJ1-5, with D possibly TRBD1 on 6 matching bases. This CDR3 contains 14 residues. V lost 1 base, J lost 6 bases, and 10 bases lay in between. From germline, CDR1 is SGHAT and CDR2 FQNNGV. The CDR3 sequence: CASSLAGGSQPQHF. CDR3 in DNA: TGTGCCAGCAGCTTAGCGGGGGGCAGTCAGCCCCAGCATTTT.

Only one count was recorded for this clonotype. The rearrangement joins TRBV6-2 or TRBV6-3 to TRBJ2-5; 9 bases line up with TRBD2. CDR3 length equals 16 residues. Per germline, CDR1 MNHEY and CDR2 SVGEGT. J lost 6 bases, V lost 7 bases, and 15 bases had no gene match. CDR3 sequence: CASNTGFAGGWKTQYF. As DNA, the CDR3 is TGTGCCAGCAATACAGGTTTTGCGGGGGGGTGGAAGACCCAGTACTTC.

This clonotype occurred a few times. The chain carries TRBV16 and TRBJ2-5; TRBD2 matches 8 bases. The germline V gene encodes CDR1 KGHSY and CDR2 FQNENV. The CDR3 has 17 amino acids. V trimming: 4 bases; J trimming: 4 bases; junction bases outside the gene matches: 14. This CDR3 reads CASSPEMSGGKRETQYF. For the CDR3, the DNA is TGTGCCAGCAGCCCAGAGATGAGCGGGGGTAAGAGAGAGACCCAGTACTTC.

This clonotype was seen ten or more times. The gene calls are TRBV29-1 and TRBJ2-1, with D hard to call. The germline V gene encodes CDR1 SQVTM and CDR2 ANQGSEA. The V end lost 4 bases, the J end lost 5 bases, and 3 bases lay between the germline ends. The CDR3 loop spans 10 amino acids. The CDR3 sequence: CSVGDNEQFF. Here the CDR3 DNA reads TGCAGCGTTGGGGACAATGAGCAGTTCTTC.

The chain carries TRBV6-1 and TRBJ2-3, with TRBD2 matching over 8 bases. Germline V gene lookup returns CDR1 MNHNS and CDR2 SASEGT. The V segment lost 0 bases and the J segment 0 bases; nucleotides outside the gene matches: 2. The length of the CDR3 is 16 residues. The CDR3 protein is CASSEAWTSSTDTQYF. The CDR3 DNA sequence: TGTGCCAGCAGTGAAGCGTGGACTAGCAGCACAGATACGCAGTATTTT.

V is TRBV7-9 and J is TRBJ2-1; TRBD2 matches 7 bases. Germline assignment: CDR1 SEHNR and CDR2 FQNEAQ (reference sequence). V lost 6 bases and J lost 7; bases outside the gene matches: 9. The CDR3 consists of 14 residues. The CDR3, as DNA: TGTGCCAGCAGGTCCAGGGCGGGGGTTAATGAGCAGTTCTTC. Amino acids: CASRSRAGVNEQFF. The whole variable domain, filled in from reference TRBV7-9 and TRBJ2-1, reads DTGVSQNPRHKITKRGQNVTFRCDPISEHNRLYWYRQTLGQGPEFLTYFQNEAQLEKSRLLSDRFSAERPKGSFSTLEIQRTEQGDSAMYLCASRSRAGVNEQFFGPGTRLTVL.

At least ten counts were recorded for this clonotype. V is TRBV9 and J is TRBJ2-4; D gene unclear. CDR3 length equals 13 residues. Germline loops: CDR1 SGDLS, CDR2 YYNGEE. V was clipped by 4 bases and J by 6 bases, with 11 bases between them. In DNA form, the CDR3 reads TGTGCCAGCAGCACCGGAGAGGTAAACATTCAGTACTTC. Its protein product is CASSTGEVNIQYF.